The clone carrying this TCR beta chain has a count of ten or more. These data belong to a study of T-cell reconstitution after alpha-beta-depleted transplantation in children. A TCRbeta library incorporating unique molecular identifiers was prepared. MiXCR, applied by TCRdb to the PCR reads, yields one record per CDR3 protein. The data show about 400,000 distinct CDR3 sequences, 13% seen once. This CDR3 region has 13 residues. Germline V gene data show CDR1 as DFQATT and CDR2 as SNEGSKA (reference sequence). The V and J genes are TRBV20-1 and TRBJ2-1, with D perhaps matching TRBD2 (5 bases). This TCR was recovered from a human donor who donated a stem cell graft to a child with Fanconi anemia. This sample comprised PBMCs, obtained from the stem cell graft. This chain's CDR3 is CSQGSLASNEQFF. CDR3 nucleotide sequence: TGCAGCCAAGGGTCTCTAGCTTCCAATGAGCAGTTCTTC.